Presented here are 13 T cell receptor beta chains from one specimen sequenced in a study of siplizumab effects on memory and regulatory T cells. Data came from immunoSEQ multiplex PCR; TCRdb stores just in-frame clones and leaves some out. The sample contains some 100,000 clones, around 94% of which appear only once. The material sequenced was Tregs sorted from blood. These receptors all stem from a human donor in good health.

The chain employs TRBV5-1 and TRBJ1-1; D not resolved. Germline CDR1 is SGHRS and CDR2 is YFSETQ. V was pared by 0 bases and J by 1 base, with 10 bases between. The CDR3 totals 15 residues. The DNA of the CDR3 is TGCGCCAGCAGCTTGGGGGTTGGAACGAACACTGAAGCTTTCTTT. Its protein is CASSLGVGTNTEAFF.

The CDR3 is CASSTGTSGIVELFF. In nucleotides, the CDR3 is TGTGCCAGCAGCACCGGGACTAGCGGGATAGTGGAGCTGTTTTTT. The rearrangement uses TRBV7-9 and TRBJ2-2; 13 bases fit TRBD2. CDR1 and CDR2 from the germline V gene are SEHNR and FQNEAQ (reference sequence). This CDR3 has 15 residues. Trimming took 5 bases from V and 10 from J; bases not matched to a gene: 7.

CDR3 nucleotide sequence: TGTGCCAGCAGCGTAGAGAGGTGGCTAGCGGGAGACACCGGGGAGCTGTTTTTT. Encoded protein: CASSVERWLAGDTGELFF. This chain links TRBV9 with TRBJ2-2; 10 bases map to TRBD2. V shed 0 bases and J 3 bases; nucleotides not matched to a gene: 8. Germline loops: CDR1 SGDLS, CDR2 YYNGEE. This CDR3 has 18 residues. Looking up the rest from reference TRBV9 and TRBJ2-2 gives the full variable domain: DSGVTQTPKHLITATGQRVTLRCSPRSGDLSVYWYQQSLDQGLQFLIQYYNGEERAKGNILERFSAQQFPDLHSELNLSSLELGDSALYFCASSVERWLAGDTGELFFGEGSRLTVL.

The chain couples TRBV5-1 to TRBJ1-3; D gene unclear. Between the trimmed V and J ends, which lost 1 base and 0 bases, there was a span of 11 bases. The germline gives CDR1 SGHRS, CDR2 YFSETQ. CDR3 size: 16 residues. The CDR3 nucleotides are TGCGCCAGCAGCTTGTTGTCGGCGAGCTCTGGAAACACCATATATTTT. This translates into CASSLLSASSGNTIYF.

This clone is a singleton in its sample. The rearrangement uses TRBV19 and TRBJ1-5; D gene ambiguous. The germline gives CDR1 LNHDA, CDR2 SQIVND (reference sequence). The germline V and J ends were trimmed by 3 bases and 7 bases, with 16 bases remaining between them. CDR3 size: 15 residues. The CDR3 region has the DNA TGTGCCAGTAGTATGACCCAGAGAGCGGGACAGCCCCAGCATTTT. This translates into CASSMTQRAGQPQHF.

The rearrangement joins TRBV6-6 to TRBJ2-3, with 10 bases identical to TRBD2. The CDR3 totals 14 residues. Germline V CDR1 and CDR2: MNHNY, SVGAGI (reference sequence). V lost 5 bases to trimming and J lost 5 bases; unmatched junction nucleotides: 4. CDR3 bases: TGTGCCAGCAGTCCCAGGACTAGCGGAGATACGCAGTATTTT. It codes for CASSPRTSGDTQYF.

V gene TRBV5-1 combines with J gene TRBJ1-3; D unresolved. The germline V gene encodes CDR1 SGHRS and CDR2 YFSETQ. CDR3 length: 15 amino acids. Trimming left V 1 base short and J 4 bases short, with 12 bases between. The CDR3 here is CASSLRPGGGNTIYF. The CDR3 nucleotides read TGCGCCAGCAGCTTGCGCCCAGGCGGAGGAAACACCATATATTTT.

In regard to this clone: The same CDR3 also results from other DNA sequences found in this sample. The chain employs TRBV29-1 and TRBJ2-7; tentative D call: TRBD2 (5 bases). Between the trimmed V and J ends, which lost 4 bases and 3 bases, there was a span of 7 bases. The germline CDR1 and CDR2 sequences are SQVTM and ANQGSEA. The CDR3 consists of 11 residues. CDR3 sequence (DNA): TGCAGCGTTGGAAGCGGCTACGAGCAGTACTTC. This translates into CSVGSGYEQYF.

This clone was observed a single time. The chain combines TRBV15 with TRBJ2-6, with D possibly being TRBD2 (5 bases). Germline CDR1 LNHNV, CDR2 YYDKDF (reference sequence). The CDR3 is made up of 15 amino acids. Trimming cost V 3 bases and J 1 base, with 7 bases left between them. The DNA of the CDR3 is TGTGCCACCAGCAGCGGGGAGTCTGGGGCCAACGTCCTGACTTTC. This sequence encodes CATSSGESGANVLTF.

V usage is TRBV11-2 and J usage is TRBJ2-1, with TRBD2 as a possible D gene (5 bases). Per germline, CDR1 SGHAT and CDR2 FQNNGV. Between the trimmed V and J ends, which lost 7 bases and 3 bases, there was a span of 19 bases. The CDR3 contains 16 residues. CDR3 sequence (DNA): TGTGCCAGCATCCAAGTTCCCGGCGGGCTCTACAATGAGCAGTTCTTC. Encoded protein: CASIQVPGGLYNEQFF.

The gene calls are TRBV9 and TRBJ2-7; D is undetermined. Deletions cut 0 bases from V and 3 bases from J, with 13 bases between. This CDR3 has 15 residues. Germline V gives CDR1 SGDLS, CDR2 YYNGEE. The CDR3 is CASSVDYGLGYEQYF. DNA of the CDR3: TGTGCCAGCAGCGTAGATTACGGTTTGGGCTACGAGCAGTACTTC.

This rearrangement joins TRBV15 to TRBJ2-4, with a weak D call TRBD2 (6 bases). V was cut by 3 bases and J by 3 bases, with 9 bases left in between. The CDR3 extends over 14 amino acids. The germline V gene encodes CDR1 LNHNV and CDR2 YYDKDF (reference sequence). For the CDR3, the DNA is TGTGCCACCAGCAGGGGGACTGTCAAAAACATTCAGTACTTC. As protein: CATSRGTVKNIQYF. Combining the CDR3 with reference TRBV15 and TRBJ2-4 gives the whole variable domain DAMVIQNPRYQVTQFGKPVTLSCSQTLNHNVMYWYQQKSSQAPKLLFHYYDKDFNNEADTPDNFQSRRPNTSFCFLDIRSPGLGDTAMYLCATSRGTVKNIQYFGAGTRLSVL.

This chain connects TRBV7-3 to TRBJ2-1; D gene uncertain. CDR3 size: 14 residues. Trimming stripped 5 bases from V and 5 bases from J, with 13 bases between. In germline, CDR1 is SGHTA, CDR2 FQGTGA. In DNA form, the CDR3 reads TGTGCCAGCAGCCGTTCCGGTGAAAACAATGAGCAGTTCTTC. Translated: CASSRSGENNEQFF.